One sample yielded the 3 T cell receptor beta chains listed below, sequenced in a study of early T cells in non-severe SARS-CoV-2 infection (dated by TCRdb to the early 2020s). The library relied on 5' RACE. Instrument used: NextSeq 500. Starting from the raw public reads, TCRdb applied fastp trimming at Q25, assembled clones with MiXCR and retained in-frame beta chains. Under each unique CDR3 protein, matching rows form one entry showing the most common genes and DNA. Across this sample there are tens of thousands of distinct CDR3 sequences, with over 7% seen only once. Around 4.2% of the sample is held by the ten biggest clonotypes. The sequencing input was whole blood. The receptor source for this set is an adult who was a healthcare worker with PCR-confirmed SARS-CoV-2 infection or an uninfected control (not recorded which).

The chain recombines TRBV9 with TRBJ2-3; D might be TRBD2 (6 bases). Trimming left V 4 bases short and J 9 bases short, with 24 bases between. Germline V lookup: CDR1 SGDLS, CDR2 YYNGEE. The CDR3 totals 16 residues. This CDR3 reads CASSLGGGDFQITQYF. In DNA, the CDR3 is TGTGCCAGCAGCTTGGGAGGAGGGGACTTCCAAATCACGCAGTATTTT.

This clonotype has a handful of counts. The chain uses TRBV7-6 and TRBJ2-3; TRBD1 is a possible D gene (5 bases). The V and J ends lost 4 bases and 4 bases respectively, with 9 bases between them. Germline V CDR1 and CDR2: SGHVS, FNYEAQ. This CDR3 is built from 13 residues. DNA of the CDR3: TGTGCCAGCAGCTCCTCAGGGCCAGATACGCAGTATTTT. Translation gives CASSSSGPDTQYF.

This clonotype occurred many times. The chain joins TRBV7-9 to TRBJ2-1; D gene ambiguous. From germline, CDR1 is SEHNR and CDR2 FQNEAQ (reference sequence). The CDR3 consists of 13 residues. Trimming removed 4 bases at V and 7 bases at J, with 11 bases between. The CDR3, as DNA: TGTGCCAGCAGCTCATTCTTGGGGAATGAGCAGTTCTTC. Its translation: CASSSFLGNEQFF.